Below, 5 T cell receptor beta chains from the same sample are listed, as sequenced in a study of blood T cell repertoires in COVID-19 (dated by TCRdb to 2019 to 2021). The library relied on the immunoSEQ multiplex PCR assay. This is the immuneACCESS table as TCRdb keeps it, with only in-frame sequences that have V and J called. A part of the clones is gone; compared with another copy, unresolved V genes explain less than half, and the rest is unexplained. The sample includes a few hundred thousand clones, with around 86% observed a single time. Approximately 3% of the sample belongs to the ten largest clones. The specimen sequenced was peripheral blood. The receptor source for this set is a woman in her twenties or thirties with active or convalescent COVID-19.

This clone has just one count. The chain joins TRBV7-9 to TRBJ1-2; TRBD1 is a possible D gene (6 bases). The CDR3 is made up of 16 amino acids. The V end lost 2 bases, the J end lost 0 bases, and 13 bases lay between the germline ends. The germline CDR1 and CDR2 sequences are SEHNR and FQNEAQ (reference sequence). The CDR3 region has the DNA TGTGCCAGCAGCTTATTTCGACAGGCGTCTAACTATGGCTACACCTTC. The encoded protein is CASSLFRQASNYGYTF.

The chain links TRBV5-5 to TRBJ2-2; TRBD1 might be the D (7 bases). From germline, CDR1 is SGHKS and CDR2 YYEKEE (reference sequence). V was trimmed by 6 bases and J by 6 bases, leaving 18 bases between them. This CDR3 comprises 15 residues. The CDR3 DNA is TGTGCCAGCAACCTTCGACAGGGCGGGGCCGGGGAGCTGTTTTTT. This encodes CASNLRQGGAGELFF.

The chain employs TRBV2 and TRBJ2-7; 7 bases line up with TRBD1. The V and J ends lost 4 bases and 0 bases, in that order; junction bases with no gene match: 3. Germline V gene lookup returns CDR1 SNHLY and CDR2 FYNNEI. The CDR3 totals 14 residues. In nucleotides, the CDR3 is TGTGCCAGCAGTGGCAACAGGGGCTCCTACGAGCAGTACTTC. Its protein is CASSGNRGSYEQYF.

The CDR3 nucleotides are TGTGCCAGCAGCGTGTCAGGGGGCGCATGGGAAGAAAAACTGTTTTTT. It yields the protein CASSVSGGAWEEKLFF. The chain links TRBV9 to TRBJ1-4; 8 bases line up with TRBD1. V lost 2 bases to trimming and J lost 8 bases; unmatched junction nucleotides: 11. CDR1 is SGDLS, CDR2 YYNGEE, per germline. The CDR3 totals 16 residues.

The CDR3 coding sequence is TGTGCCAGCAGAAGGGACGGGGGATCGGCCGGGGAGCTGTTTTTT. This codes for CASRRDGGSAGELFF. This chain joins TRBV6-5 and TRBJ2-2, with D tentatively TRBD2 (6 bases). CDR1 and CDR2 (germline): MNHEY, SVGAGI. This CDR3 contains 15 residues. V lost 6 bases to trimming and J lost 6 bases, with 17 bases between them.